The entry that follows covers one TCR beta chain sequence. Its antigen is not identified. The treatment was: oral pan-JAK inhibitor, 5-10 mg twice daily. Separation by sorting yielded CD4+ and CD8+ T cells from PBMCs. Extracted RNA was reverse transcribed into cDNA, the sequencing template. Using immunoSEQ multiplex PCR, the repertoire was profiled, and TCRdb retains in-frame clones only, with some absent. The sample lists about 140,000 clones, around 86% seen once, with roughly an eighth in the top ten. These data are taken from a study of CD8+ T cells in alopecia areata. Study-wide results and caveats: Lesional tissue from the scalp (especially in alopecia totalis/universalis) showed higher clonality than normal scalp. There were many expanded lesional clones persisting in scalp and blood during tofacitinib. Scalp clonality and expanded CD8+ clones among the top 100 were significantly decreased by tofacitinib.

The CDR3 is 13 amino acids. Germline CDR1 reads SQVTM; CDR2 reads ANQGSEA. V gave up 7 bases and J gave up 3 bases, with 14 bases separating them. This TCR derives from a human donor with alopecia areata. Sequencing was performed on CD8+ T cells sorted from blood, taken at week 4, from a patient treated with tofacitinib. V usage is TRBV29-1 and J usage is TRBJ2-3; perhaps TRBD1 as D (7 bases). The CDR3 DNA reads TGCAGCGGTTCAGGGGGGATGACAGATACGCAGTATTTT. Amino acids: CSGSGGMTDTQYF.